This T cell receptor beta chain was identified during a study of blood T cell repertoires in COVID-19. The wider study: The origin of the acute and convalescent COVID-19 samples was the United States, Italy and Spain. Nucleic acid was either cDNA or gDNA, and it came from T cells, B-cell-depleted T cells, or PBMCs.

CDR1 is MDHEN and CDR2 is SYDVKM in the germline V gene. V was clipped by 3 bases and J by 6 bases; unmatched bases: 5. The CDR3 loop spans 14 amino acids. Clones were sequenced by immunoSEQ multiplex PCR, and TCRdb holds only the in-frame ones, with some missing. The profile shows around 25,000 clones, 88% of them singletons. The sequenced sample consisted of peripheral blood. This TCR was recovered from a woman between 50 and 59 years old with active COVID-19. The genes are TRBV28 and TRBJ2-1; 7 nucleotides match TRBD2. The CDR3 sequence: CASSLAGAGNEQFF. CDR3 nucleotide sequence: TGTGCCAGCAGTTTGGCGGGAGCTGGCAATGAGCAGTTCTTC. The variable domain in full, completed from reference TRBV28 and TRBJ2-1, reads DVKVTQSSRYLVKRTGEKVFLECVQDMDHENMFWYRQDPGLGLRLIYFSYDVKMKEKGDIPEGYSVSREKKERFSLILESASTNQTSMYLCASSLAGAGNEQFFGPGTRLTVL.